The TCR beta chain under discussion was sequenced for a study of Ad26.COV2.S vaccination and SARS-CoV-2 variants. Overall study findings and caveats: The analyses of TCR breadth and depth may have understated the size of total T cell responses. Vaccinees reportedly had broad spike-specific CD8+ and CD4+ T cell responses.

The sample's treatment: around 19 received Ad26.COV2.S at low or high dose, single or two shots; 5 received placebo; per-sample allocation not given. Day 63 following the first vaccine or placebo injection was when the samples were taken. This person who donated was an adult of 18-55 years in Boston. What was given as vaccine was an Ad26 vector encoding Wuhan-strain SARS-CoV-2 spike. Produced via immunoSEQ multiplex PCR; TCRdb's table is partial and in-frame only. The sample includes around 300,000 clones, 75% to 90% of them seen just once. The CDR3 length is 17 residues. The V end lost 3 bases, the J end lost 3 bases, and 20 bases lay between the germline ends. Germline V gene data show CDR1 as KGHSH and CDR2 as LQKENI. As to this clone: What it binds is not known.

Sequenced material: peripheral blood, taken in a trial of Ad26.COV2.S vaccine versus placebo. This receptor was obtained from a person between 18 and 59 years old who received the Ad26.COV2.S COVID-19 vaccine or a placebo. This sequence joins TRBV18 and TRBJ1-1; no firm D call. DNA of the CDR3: TGTGCCAGCTCACCTCAAAAACGAGAGGGAAGGGACACTGAAGCTTTCTTT. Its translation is CASSPQKREGRDTEAFF.